This TCR beta chain appears in the sequencing data of a study of T cell repertoires in cytomegalovirus infection. Study context: Public TCR beta signatures provided an indication of both CMV infection and a matching HLA type. General study points: Based on cumulative public TCR beta family frequency, carriers of CMV plus the relevant HLA were identified. The ex vivo response was dominated by HLA-C-restricted CMV-specific TCR beta clonotypes.

TCRdb re-called the reads through MiXCR, storing one row per CDR3 protein. The profile covers under 850,000 distinct CDR3 sequences, with 35% appearing a single time and more than 2.5% taken by the ten largest. This clonotype was counted a few times. Its antigen is unknown. The CDR3 spans 13 residues. Trimming pared 8 bases from V and 0 bases from J, leaving 10 bases between. Germline CDR1 MDHEN, CDR2 SYDVKM. This sequence was found in a human donor in good health (CMV status not recorded). Some clones in this sample may be carry-over from other donors' samples. The V gene is TRBV28, the J gene TRBJ2-5; D is unclear. Sequencing was done on a sample of PBMCs. The CDR3 loop is CASVRRNQETQYF. CDR3 nucleotides: TGTGCCAGCGTACGTCGGAACCAAGAGACCCAGTACTTC. Full variable domain (outside the CDR3, taken from reference TRBV28 and TRBJ2-5): DVKVTQSSRYLVKRTGEKVFLECVQDMDHENMFWYRQDPGLGLRLIYFSYDVKMKEKGDIPEGYSVSREKKERFSLILESASTNQTSMYLCASVRRNQETQYFGPGTRLLVL.